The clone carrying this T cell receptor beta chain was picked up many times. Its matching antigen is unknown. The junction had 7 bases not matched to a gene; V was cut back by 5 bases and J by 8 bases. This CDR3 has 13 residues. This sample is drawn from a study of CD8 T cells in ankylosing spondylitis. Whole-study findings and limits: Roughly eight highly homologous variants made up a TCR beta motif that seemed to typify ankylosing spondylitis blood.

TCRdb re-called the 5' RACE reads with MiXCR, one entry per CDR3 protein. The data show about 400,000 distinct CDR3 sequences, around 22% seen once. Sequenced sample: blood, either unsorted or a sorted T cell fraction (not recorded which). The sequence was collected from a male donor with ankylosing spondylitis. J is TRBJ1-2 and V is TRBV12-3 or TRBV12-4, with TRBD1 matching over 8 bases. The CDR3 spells CASSDRGKWGYTF. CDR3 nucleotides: TGTGCCAGCAGTGACAGGGGAAAATGGGGCTACACCTTC.